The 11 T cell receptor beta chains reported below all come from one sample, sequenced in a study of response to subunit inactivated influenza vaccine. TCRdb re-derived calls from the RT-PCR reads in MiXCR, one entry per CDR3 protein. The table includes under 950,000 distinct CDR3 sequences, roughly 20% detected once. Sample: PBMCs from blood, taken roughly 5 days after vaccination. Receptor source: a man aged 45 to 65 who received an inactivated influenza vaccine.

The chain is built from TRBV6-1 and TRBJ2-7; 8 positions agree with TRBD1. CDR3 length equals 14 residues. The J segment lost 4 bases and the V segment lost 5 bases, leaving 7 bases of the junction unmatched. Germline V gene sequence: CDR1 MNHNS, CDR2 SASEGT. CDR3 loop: CASSHLGQGYEQYF. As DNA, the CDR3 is TGTGCCAGCAGTCATCTTGGACAGGGATACGAGCAGTACTTC.

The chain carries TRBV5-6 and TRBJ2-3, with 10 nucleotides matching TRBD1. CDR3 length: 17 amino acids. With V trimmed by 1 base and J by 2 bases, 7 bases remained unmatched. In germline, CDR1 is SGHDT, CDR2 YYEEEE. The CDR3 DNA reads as TGTGCCAGCAGCTTGTTTAGGGGGACAGGGGACACAGATACGCAGTATTTT. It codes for CASSLFRGTGDTDTQYF.

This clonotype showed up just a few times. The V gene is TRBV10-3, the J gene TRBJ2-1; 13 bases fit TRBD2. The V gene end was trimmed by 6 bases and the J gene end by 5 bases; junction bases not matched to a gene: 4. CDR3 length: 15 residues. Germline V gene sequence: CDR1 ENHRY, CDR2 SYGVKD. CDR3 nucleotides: TGTGCCATCAGAAGACTAGCGGGGGGAAACAATGAGCAGTTCTTC. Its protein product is CAIRRLAGGNNEQFF.

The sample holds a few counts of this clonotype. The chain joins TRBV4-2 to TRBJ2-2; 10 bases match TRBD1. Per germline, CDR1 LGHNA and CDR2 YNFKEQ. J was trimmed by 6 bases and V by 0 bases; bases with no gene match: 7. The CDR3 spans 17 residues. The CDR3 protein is CASSQEGTGAGAGELFF. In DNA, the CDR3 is TGTGCCAGCAGCCAAGAAGGGACAGGGGCAGGGGCCGGGGAGCTGTTTTTT.

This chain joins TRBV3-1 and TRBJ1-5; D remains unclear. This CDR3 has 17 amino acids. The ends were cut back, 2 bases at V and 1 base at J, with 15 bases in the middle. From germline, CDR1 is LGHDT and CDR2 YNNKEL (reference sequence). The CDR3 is CASSQYLRDSSNQPQHF. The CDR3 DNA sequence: TGTGCCAGCAGCCAATATCTAAGGGATTCAAGCAATCAGCCCCAGCATTTT.

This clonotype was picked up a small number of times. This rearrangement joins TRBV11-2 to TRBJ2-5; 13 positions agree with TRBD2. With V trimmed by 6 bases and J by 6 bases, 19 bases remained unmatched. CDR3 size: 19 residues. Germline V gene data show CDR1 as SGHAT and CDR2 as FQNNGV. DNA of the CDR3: TGTGCCAGCAGATCACCGGGACTAGCGGGGATCTACTTCTTCCAGACCCAGTACTTC. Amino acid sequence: CASRSPGLAGIYFFQTQYF.

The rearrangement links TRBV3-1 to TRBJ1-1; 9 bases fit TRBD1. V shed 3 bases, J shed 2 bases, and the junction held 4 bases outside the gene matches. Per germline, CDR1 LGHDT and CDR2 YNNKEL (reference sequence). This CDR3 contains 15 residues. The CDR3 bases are TGTGCCAGCAGCCATCGGACAGGGGTAAACACTGAAGCTTTCTTT. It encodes CASSHRTGVNTEAFF.

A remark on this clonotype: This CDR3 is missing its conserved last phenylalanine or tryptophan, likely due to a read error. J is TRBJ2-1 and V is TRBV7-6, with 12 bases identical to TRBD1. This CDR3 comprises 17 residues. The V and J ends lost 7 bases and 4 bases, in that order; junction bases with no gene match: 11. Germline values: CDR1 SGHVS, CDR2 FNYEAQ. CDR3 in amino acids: CASTQRGDRGRYNEQFY. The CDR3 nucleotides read TGTGCCAGCACCCAAAGGGGGGACAGGGGGCGTTACAATGAGCAGTTCTAC.

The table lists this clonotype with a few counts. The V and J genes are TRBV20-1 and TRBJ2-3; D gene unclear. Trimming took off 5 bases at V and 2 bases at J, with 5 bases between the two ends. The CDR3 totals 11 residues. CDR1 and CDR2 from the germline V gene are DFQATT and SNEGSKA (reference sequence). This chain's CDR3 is CSAGSTDTQYF. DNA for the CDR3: TGCAGTGCTGGATCCACAGATACGCAGTATTTT.

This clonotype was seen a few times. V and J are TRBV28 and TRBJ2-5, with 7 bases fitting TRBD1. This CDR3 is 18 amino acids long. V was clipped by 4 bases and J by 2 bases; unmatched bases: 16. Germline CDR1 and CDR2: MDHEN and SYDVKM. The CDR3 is CASSSNRAPGQEQETQYF. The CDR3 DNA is TGTGCCAGCAGTTCAAACCGAGCTCCAGGACAGGAACAAGAGACCCAGTACTTC.

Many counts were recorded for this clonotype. The DNA for the CDR3 is TGCAGTGCCAGGGAGGGGGCGAAGACAGATACGCAGTATTTT. Amino acids: CSAREGAKTDTQYF. V is TRBV20-1 and J is TRBJ2-3; D possibly matches TRBD1 or TRBD2 (7 bases each). The V gene's germline CDR1 is DFQATT and CDR2 SNEGSKA (reference sequence). This CDR3 has 14 amino acids. V lost 6 bases and J 3 bases, leaving 16 bases between the germline ends.